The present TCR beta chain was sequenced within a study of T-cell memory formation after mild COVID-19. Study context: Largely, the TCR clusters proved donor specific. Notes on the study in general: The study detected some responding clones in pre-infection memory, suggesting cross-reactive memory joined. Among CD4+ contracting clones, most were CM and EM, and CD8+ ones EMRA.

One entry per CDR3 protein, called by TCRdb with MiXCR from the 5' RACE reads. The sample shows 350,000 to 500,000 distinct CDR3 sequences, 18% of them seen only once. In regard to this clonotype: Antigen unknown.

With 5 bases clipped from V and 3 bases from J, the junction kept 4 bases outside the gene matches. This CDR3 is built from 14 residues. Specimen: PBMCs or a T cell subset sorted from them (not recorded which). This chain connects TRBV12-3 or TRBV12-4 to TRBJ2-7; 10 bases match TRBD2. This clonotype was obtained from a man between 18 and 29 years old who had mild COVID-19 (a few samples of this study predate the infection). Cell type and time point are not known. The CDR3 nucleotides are TGTGCCAGCAGTCCCCTAGCGGGGGACTACGAGCAGTACTTC. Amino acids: CASSPLAGDYEQYF.